One and the same sample provided the 5 T cell receptor beta chains below, sequenced in a study of a mutant IDH1 vaccine in newly diagnosed glioma. The method was immunoSEQ multiplex PCR; TCRdb's version includes in-frame clones alone and lacks a portion of them. The sample has 37,000 or so clones, about four fifths seen once; the top ten hold approximately 22%. For these TCRs, the target antigens are not known. Time point given: week 5, during vaccination. Each dose delivered 300 ug of mutant IDH1 20-mer peptide subcutaneously with imiquimod. The sample consisted of PBMCs, taken from a glioma patient whose treatment included an IDH1 peptide vaccine. These receptors were collected from a man aged 30-40 years with glioma.

This clone was counted once. The V call is TRBV6-6, the J call TRBJ2-7; D gene uncertain. The germline V and J ends were trimmed by 5 bases and 0 bases, with 5 bases remaining between them. The germline V gene has CDR1 MNHNY and CDR2 SVGAGI (reference sequence). The CDR3 sequence is 12 residues long. The CDR3 bases are TGTGCCAGCAGTCAGGACTCCTACGAGCAGTACTTC. Amino acids: CASSQDSYEQYF.

The gene calls are TRBV27 and TRBJ1-1; a weak D match, TRBD1 (6 bases). Trimming pared 5 bases from V and 0 bases from J, leaving 13 bases between. Per the germline V gene, CDR1 is MNHEY and CDR2 is SMNVEV (reference sequence). This CDR3 is 15 amino acids long. CDR3 residues: CASSPRTEMNTEAFF. The CDR3 bases are TGTGCCAGCAGTCCCCGGACAGAGATGAACACTGAAGCTTTCTTT.

The V call is TRBV7-2, the J call TRBJ2-7, with D maybe TRBD1 (5 bases). Trimming stripped 1 base from V and 2 bases from J, with 6 bases between. Germline lookup yields CDR1 SGHTA and CDR2 FQGNSA. The CDR3 runs 13 residues. Here the CDR3 DNA reads TGTGCCAGCAGCTTAGGACAGCCCTACGAGCAGTACTTC. Protein: CASSLGQPYEQYF.

The V and J genes are TRBV5-1 and TRBJ1-5; D gene unclear. The CDR3 has 14 amino acids. The ends were cut back, 2 bases at V and 5 bases at J, with 11 bases in the middle. Germline CDR1 SGHRS, CDR2 YFSETQ. The CDR3: CASSFQAGDQPQHF. Here the CDR3 DNA reads TGCGCCAGCAGCTTCCAGGCCGGGGATCAGCCCCAGCATTTT.

This chain links TRBV6-5 with TRBJ2-1; either TRBD1 or TRBD2 may supply D (5 bases each). CDR1 and CDR2 (germline): MNHEY, SVGAGI. The CDR3 runs to 12 residues. V was trimmed by 5 bases and J by 12 bases, leaving 14 bases between them. CDR3 amino acids: CASSLPGGGQFF. CDR3 nucleotides: TGTGCCAGCAGTCTACCCGGTGGGGGGCAGTTCTTC.